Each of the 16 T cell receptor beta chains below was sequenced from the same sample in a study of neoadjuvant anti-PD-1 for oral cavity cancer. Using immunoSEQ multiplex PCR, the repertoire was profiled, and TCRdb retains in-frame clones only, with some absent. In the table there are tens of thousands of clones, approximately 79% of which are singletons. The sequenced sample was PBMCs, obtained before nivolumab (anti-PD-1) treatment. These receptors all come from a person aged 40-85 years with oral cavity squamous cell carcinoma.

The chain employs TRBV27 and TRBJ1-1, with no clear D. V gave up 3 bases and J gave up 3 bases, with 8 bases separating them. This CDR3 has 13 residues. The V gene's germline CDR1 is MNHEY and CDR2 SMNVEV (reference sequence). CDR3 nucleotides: TGTGCCAGCAGTTTCACTGCCTACACTGAAGCTTTCTTT. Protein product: CASSFTAYTEAFF.

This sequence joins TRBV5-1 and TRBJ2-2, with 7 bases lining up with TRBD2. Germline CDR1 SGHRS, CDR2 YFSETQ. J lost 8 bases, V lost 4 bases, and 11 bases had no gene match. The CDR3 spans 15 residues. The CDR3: CASSTPLRGWGELFF. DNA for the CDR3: TGCGCCAGCAGCACACCCTTGCGGGGGTGGGGGGAGCTGTTTTTT.

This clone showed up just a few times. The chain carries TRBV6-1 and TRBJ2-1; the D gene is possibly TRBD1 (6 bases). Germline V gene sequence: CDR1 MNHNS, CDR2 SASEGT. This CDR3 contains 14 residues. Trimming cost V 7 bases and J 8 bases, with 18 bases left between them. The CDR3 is CASTRGGSNDEQFF. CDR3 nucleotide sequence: TGTGCCAGCACCCGAGGGGGATCAAACGATGAGCAGTTCTTC.

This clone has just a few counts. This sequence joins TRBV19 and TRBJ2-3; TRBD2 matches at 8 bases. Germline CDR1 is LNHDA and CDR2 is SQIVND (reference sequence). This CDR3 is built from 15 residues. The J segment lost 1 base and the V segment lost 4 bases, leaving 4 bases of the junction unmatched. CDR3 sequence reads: CASSNRGGGTDTQYF. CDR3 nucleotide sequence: TGTGCCAGTAGTAACCGGGGGGGCGGCACAGATACGCAGTATTTT. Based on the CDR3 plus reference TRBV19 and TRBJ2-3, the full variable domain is DGGITQSPKYLFRKEGQNVTLSCEQNLNHDAMYWYRQDPGQGLRLIYYSQIVNDFQKGDIAEGYSVSREKKESFPLTVTSAQKNPTAFYLCASSNRGGGTDTQYFGPGTRLTVL.

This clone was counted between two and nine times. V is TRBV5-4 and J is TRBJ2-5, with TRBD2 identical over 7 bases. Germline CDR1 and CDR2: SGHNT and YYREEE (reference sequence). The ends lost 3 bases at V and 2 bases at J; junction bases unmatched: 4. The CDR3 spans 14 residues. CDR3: CASSSGTKQETQYF. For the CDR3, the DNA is TGTGCCAGCAGCTCGGGGACTAAACAAGAGACCCAGTACTTC.

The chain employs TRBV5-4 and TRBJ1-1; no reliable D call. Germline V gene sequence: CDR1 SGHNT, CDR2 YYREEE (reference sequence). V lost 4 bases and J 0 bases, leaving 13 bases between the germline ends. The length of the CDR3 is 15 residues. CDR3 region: CASSPGWAMNTEAFF. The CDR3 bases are TGTGCCAGCAGCCCGGGGTGGGCGATGAACACTGAAGCTTTCTTT.

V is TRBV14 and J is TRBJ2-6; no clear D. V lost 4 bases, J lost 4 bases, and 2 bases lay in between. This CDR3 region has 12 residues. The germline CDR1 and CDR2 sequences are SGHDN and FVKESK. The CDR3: CASSLGANVLTF. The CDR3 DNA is TGTGCCAGCAGCCTCGGGGCCAACGTCCTGACTTTC.

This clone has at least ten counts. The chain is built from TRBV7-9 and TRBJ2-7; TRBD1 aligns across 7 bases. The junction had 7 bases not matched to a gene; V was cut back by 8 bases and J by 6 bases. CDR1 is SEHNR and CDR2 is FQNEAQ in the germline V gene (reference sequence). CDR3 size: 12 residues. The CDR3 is CASQGDAGEQYF. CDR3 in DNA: TGTGCCAGCCAGGGGGATGCGGGCGAGCAGTACTTC.

The CDR3 loop reads CASSILAGGLGEQFF. The CDR3 DNA sequence: TGTGCCAGTAGTATTCTGGCGGGGGGGCTTGGAGAGCAGTTCTTC. The chain carries TRBV19 and TRBJ2-1; 9 nucleotides align to TRBD2. The CDR3 has 15 amino acids. V was pared by 3 bases and J by 10 bases, with 10 bases of the junction left unmatched. CDR1 and CDR2 (germline): LNHDA, SQIVND (reference sequence).

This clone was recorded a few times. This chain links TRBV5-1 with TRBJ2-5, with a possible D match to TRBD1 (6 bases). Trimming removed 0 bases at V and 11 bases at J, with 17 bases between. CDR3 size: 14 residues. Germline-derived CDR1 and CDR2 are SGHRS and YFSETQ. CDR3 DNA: TGCGCCAGCAGCTTGGAGCCAGGGGTGGGGTGGCAGTACTTC. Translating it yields CASSLEPGVGWQYF.

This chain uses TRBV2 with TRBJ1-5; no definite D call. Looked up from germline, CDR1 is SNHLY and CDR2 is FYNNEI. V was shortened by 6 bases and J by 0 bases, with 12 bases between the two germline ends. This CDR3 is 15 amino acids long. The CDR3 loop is CASRSTDLSNQPQHF. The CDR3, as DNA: TGTGCCAGCAGGAGCACGGATCTTAGCAATCAGCCCCAGCATTTT.

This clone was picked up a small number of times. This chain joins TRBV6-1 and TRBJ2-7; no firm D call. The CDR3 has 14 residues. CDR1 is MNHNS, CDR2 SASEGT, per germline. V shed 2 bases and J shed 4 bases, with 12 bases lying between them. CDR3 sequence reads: CASSESGRLYEQYF. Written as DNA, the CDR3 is TGTGCCAGCAGTGAATCGGGCCGTTTGTACGAGCAGTACTTC.

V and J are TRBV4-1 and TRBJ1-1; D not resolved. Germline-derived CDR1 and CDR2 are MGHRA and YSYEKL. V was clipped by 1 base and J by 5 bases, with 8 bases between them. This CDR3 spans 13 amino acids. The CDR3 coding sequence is TGCGCCAGCAGCCAAGGGGGTATTACTGAAGCTTTCTTT. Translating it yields CASSQGGITEAFF.

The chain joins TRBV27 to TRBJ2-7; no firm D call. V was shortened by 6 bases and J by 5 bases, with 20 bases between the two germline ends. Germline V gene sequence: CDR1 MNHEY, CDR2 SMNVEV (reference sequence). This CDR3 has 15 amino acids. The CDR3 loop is CASRPGRLTRDEQYF. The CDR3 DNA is TGTGCCAGCAGACCCGGACGCCTGACTCGCGACGAGCAGTACTTC.

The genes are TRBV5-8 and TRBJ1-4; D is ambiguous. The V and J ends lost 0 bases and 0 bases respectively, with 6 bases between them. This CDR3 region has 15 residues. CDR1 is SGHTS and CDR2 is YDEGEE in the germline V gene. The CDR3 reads CASSLEVATNEKLFF. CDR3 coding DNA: TGTGCCAGCAGCTTGGAGGTTGCAACTAATGAAAAACTGTTTTTT.

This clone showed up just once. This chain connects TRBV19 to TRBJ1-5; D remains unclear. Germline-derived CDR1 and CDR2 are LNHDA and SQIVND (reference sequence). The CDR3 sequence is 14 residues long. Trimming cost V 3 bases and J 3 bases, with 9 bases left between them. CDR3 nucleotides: TGTGCCAGTAGTATTCAAGGATCCAATCAGCCCCAGCATTTT. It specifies CASSIQGSNQPQHF.